This T cell receptor (beta chain) was obtained from a study of T cells in Graves' hyperthyroidism and ophthalmopathy. This clonotype has ten or more counts. The CDR3 totals 16 residues. CDR1 SGHTS and CDR2 YDEGEE come from the germline V gene. Deletions cut 1 base from V and 7 bases from J, with 18 bases between. Amplified TCR beta CDR3 regions came from RNA transcripts. HTBI primers drove first-round RT-PCR of the TCR CDR3. TCRdb processed the multiplex PCR reads anew with MiXCR; each CDR3 protein has one entry. The table has about 290,000 distinct CDR3 sequences, about 14% seen once; the top ten hold about 8%. Reasons for excluding patients were uncontrolled infection, other autoimmune disease, pregnancy or lactation. PBMCs came from 9 to 10 ml fresh peripheral blood.

The chain combines TRBV5-8 with TRBJ2-1; D possibly uses TRBD1 or TRBD2 (6 bases each). The source is a woman aged 25 to 39 with Graves' hyperthyroidism that later progressed to Graves' ophthalmopathy. Sequenced input: blood. CDR3 in amino acids: CASSLSSVQGRNEQFF. CDR3 nucleotide sequence: TGTGCCAGCAGCTTGTCTTCGGTTCAGGGGAGGAATGAGCAGTTCTTC.